Below, one T cell receptor beta chain is given with its context. With a J-beta primer mix and a sample-barcoded 5' primer, a second PCR ran roughly 6 to 12 cycles. TCRdb analysed the 5' RACE reads with MiXCR anew, one entry per CDR3 protein. The sample carries 500,000 to 550,000 distinct CDR3 sequences, approximately 25% recorded once. The data were taken from a study of blood T cells in healthy people across ages. These data were also reused for a study on T cells of mothers and their children.

Sample: blood. This receptor was identified in a boy aged 5-17 years in good health.

For the CDR3, the DNA is TGCAGTGTGTTGACGGATAGCAATCAGCCCCAGCATTTT. Protein sequence: CSVLTDSNQPQHF. This chain links TRBV20-1 with TRBJ1-5; D uncertain. This CDR3 region has 13 residues. Germline loops: CDR1 DFQATT, CDR2 SNEGSKA (reference sequence). Trimming pared 7 bases from V and 0 bases from J, leaving 10 bases between.